A selection of T cell receptor beta chains follows, all from one sample in a study of cytotoxic CD8 clonotypes in ibrutinib-treated CLL. The assay was immunoSEQ multiplex PCR, and TCRdb's table has in-frame clones only and misses some. The sample yields almost 45,000 clones, 55% to 75% seen once. Sequences were derived from PBMCs, sampled after 12 months of ibrutinib treatment. These receptors came from a human donor with chronic lymphocytic leukemia. Both conserved end residues are part of each CDR3. The order of the fields is CDR3 protein, CDR3 DNA, clone size, V gene, J gene, D gene. The D gene is left open where the match is weak. Clone size is shown for a subset of rows, as once, few, many or a class of expanded clone.

CDR3aa: CASSLARDTVYEQYF; CDR3nt: TGTGCCAGCAGCTTAGCTCGGGACACCGTCTACGAGCAGTACTTC; abundance: NA; v_gene: TRBV7-2; j_gene: TRBJ2-7; d_gene: NA
CDR3aa: CASSGQGARAEAFF; CDR3nt: TGTGCCAGCAGTGGACAGGGGGCGAGGGCTGAAGCTTTCTTT; abundance: NA; v_gene: TRBV27; j_gene: TRBJ1-1; d_gene: TRBD1
CDR3aa: CASSRAEYYEQYF; CDR3nt: TGTGCCAGCAGTCGAGCGGAGTACTACGAGCAGTACTTC; abundance: few; v_gene: TRBV27; j_gene: TRBJ2-7; d_gene: NA
CDR3aa: CAISPTSVAGELFF; CDR3nt: TGTGCCATCAGTCCGACTAGCGTAGCCGGGGAGCTGTTTTTT; abundance: NA; v_gene: TRBV10-3; j_gene: TRBJ2-2; d_gene: TRBD2
CDR3aa: CSVTGGNSYNEQFF; CDR3nt: TGCAGCGTAACAGGGGGGAACTCCTACAATGAGCAGTTCTTC; abundance: NA; v_gene: TRBV29-1; j_gene: TRBJ2-1; d_gene: TRBD1
CDR3aa: CASSTLAGDTDTQYF; CDR3nt: TGTGCCAGTAGTACACTAGCGGGTGACACAGATACGCAGTATTTT; abundance: NA; v_gene: TRBV19; j_gene: TRBJ2-3; d_gene: TRBD2
CDR3aa: CASHTGTVYNEQFF; CDR3nt: TGTGCCAGTCATACCGGGACAGTTTACAATGAGCAGTTCTTC; abundance: NA; v_gene: TRBV19; j_gene: TRBJ2-1; d_gene: TRBD1
CDR3aa: CASSFRLAGYNEQFF; CDR3nt: TGTGCCAGCAGCTTTCGGCTAGCGGGGTACAATGAGCAGTTCTTC; abundance: NA; v_gene: TRBV7-9; j_gene: TRBJ2-1; d_gene: TRBD2
CDR3aa: CAWSVRGGGYGYTF; CDR3nt: TGTGCCTGGAGTGTACGAGGGGGCGGCTATGGCTACACCTTC; abundance: NA; v_gene: TRBV30; j_gene: TRBJ1-2; d_gene: TRBD1
CDR3aa: CASSLAWGDQETQYF; CDR3nt: TGTGCCAGCAGCTTGGCCTGGGGGGACCAAGAGACCCAGTACTTC; abundance: NA; v_gene: TRBV5-6; j_gene: TRBJ2-5; d_gene: NA
CDR3aa: CASSLAGTSGYDTQYF; CDR3nt: TGCGCCAGCAGCTTGGCCGGGACTAGCGGGTACGATACGCAGTATTTT; abundance: NA; v_gene: TRBV5-1; j_gene: TRBJ2-3; d_gene: TRBD2
CDR3aa: CASSESDYGYTF; CDR3nt: TGTGCCAGCAGTGAATCGGACTATGGCTACACCTTC; abundance: NA; v_gene: TRBV25-1; j_gene: TRBJ1-2; d_gene: NA
CDR3aa: CASSSGGYTQYF; CDR3nt: TGTGCCAGCAGTTCTGGCGGGTATACGCAGTATTTT; abundance: NA; v_gene: TRBV28; j_gene: TRBJ2-3; d_gene: NA
CDR3aa: CAWSKGWGRTMNTEAFF; CDR3nt: TGTGCCTGGAGTAAGGGGTGGGGCAGGACTATGAACACTGAAGCTTTCTTT; abundance: NA; v_gene: TRBV30; j_gene: TRBJ1-1; d_gene: NA
CDR3aa: CASSAGGNTEAFF; CDR3nt: TGTGCCAGCAGTGCCGGAGGGAACACTGAAGCTTTCTTT; abundance: NA; v_gene: TRBV7-9; j_gene: TRBJ1-1; d_gene: NA
CDR3aa: CATSRGGDTQYF; CDR3nt: TGTGCCACCTCGCGCGGTGGGGATACGCAGTATTTT; abundance: few; v_gene: TRBV28; j_gene: TRBJ2-3; d_gene: NA
CDR3aa: CASSQDEAGGPKQYF; CDR3nt: TGTGCCAGCAGCCAAGATGAGGCGGGAGGGCCCAAGCAGTACTTC; abundance: NA; v_gene: TRBV5-4; j_gene: TRBJ2-7; d_gene: TRBD2
CDR3aa: CASSLGQGSLQANVLTF; CDR3nt: TGCGCCAGCAGCTTGGGGCAGGGGAGTCTTCAGGCCAACGTCCTGACTTTC; abundance: few; v_gene: TRBV5-1; j_gene: TRBJ2-6; d_gene: NA
CDR3aa: CASSLTGVKGEQYF; CDR3nt: TGTGCCAGCAGCTTGACAGGGGTCAAGGGCGAGCAGTACTTC; abundance: NA; v_gene: TRBV7-8; j_gene: TRBJ2-7; d_gene: TRBD1
CDR3aa: CASSETQETQYF; CDR3nt: TGTGCCAGTAGTGAGACCCAAGAGACCCAGTACTTC; abundance: NA; v_gene: TRBV19; j_gene: TRBJ2-5; d_gene: NA
CDR3aa: CASSLVSAGGSRGEQYF; CDR3nt: TGTGCCAGCAGCTTAGTGTCGGCGGGGGGATCGAGGGGCGAGCAGTACTTC; abundance: NA; v_gene: TRBV7-2; j_gene: TRBJ2-7; d_gene: TRBD2
CDR3aa: CASSIPSGRAVGELFF; CDR3nt: TGTGCCAGTAGTATCCCTAGCGGGAGGGCCGTCGGGGAGCTGTTTTTT; abundance: NA; v_gene: TRBV19; j_gene: TRBJ2-2; d_gene: TRBD2